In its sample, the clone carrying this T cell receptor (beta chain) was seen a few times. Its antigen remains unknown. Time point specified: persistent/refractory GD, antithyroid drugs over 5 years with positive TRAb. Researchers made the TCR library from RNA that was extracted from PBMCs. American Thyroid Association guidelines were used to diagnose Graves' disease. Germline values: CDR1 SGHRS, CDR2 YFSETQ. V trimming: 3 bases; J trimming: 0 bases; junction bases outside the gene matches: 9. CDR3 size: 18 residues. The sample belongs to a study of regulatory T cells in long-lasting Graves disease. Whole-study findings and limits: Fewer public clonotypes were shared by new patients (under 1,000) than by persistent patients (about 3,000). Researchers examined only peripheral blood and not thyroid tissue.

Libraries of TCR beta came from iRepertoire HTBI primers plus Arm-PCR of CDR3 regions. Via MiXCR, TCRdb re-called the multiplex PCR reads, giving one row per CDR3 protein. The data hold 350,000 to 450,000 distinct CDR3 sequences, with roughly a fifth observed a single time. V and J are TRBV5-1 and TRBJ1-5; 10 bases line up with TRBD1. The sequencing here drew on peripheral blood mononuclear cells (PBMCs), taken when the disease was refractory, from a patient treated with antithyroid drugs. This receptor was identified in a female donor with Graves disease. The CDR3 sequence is CASSWRQGAKNSNQPQHF. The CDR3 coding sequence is TGCGCCAGCAGCTGGAGACAGGGGGCCAAGAATAGCAATCAGCCCCAGCATTTT.